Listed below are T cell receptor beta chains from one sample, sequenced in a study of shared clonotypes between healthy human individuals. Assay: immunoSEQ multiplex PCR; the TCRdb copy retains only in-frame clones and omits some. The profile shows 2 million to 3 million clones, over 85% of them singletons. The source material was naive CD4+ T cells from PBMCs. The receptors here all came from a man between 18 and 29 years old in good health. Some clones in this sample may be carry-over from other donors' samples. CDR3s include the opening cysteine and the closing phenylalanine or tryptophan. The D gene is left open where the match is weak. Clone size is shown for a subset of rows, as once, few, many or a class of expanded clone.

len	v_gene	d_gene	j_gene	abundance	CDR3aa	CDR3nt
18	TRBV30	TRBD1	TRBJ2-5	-	CAWSVGPRRTGGPETQYF	TGTGCCTGGAGTGTAGGGCCTCGGAGGACAGGGGGCCCAGAGACCCAGTACTTC
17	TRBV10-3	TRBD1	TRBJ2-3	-	CAISDHQQGAERDTQYF	TGTGCCATCAGTGACCACCAACAGGGGGCAGAACGAGATACGCAGTATTTT
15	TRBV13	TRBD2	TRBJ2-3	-	CASSSGLAGADTQYF	TGTGCCAGCAGCTCGGGACTAGCGGGAGCAGATACGCAGTATTTT
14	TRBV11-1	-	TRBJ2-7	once	CASSNRAGPYEQYF	TGTGCCAGCAGCAACAGGGCTGGACCCTACGAGCAGTACTTC
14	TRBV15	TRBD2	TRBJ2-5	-	CATSRTSGWQTQYF	TGTGCCACCAGCAGGACTAGCGGGTGGCAGACCCAGTACTTC
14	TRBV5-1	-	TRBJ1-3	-	CASSEGRIGNTIYF	TGCGCCAGCAGCGAGGGACGAATTGGAAACACCATATATTTT
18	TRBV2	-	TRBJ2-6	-	CASSERRNSFSGANVLTF	TGTGCCAGCAGTGAAAGGCGGAACTCCTTCTCTGGGGCCAACGTCCTGACTTTC
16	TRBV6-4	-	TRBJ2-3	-	CASSPTDERYTDTQYF	TGTGCCAGCAGCCCGACTGATGAGCGGTACACAGATACGCAGTATTTT
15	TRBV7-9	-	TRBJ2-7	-	CASRSHGTSSYEQYF	TGTGCCAGCAGATCCCACGGGACATCCTCCTACGAGCAGTACTTC
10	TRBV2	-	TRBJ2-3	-	CASKADTQYF	TGTGCCAGCAAGGCAGATACGCAGTATTTT